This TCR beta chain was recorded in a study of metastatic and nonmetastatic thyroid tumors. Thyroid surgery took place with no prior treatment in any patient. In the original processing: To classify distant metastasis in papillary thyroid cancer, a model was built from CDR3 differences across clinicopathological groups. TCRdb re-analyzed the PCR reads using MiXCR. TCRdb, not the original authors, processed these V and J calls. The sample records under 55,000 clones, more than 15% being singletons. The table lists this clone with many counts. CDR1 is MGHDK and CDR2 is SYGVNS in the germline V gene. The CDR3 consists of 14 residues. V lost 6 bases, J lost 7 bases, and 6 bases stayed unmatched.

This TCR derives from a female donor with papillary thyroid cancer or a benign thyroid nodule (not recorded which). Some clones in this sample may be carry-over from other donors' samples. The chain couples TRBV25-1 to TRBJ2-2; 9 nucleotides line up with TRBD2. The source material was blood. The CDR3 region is CASRLAGSGGELFF. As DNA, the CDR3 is TGTGCCAGCAGGCTAGCGGGGTCCGGCGGGGAGCTGTTTTTT.